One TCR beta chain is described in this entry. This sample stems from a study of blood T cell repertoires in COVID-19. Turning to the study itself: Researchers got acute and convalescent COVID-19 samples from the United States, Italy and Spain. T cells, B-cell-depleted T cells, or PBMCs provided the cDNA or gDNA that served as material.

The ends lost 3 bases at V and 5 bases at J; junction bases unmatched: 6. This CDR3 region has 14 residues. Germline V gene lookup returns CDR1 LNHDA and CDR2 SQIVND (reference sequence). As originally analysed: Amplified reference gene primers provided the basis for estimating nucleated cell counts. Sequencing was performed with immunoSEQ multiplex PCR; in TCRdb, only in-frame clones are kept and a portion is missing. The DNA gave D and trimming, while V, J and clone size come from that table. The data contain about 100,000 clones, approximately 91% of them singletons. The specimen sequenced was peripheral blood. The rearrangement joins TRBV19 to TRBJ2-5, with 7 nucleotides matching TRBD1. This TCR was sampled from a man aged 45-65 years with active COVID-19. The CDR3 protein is CASSIQGVRETQYF. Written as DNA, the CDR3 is TGTGCCAGTAGTATCCAGGGGGTACGGGAGACCCAGTACTTC.